Listed below are T cell receptor beta chains from one sample, sequenced in a study of T cell repertoires in aging, cancer and after chemotherapy. TCRdb re-called the multiplex PCR reads with MiXCR, one entry per CDR3 protein. The table records about 9,200 distinct CDR3 sequences, approximately 40% of them present only once. The sample was blood. The receptors originated from a human donor in good health. CDR3s leave out the opening cysteine and the closing phenylalanine or tryptophan.

>TRBV15|TRBJ1-5
ATSAIEGQPQH
>TRBV5-4|TRBJ2-2
ASSLSIWRQNSTGELF
>TRBV5-1|TRBJ2-7
ASSLEIYREQY
>TRBV29-1|TRBJ2-1
SGGVSSYNEQF
>TRBV12-3/TRBV12-4|TRBJ2-5
ASRGGRFRTQY
>TRBV7-9|TRBJ1-2
ASSLSSKGTYGYT
>TRBV29-1|TRBJ2-1
SVVQGSWNEQF
>TRBV5-4|TRBJ2-7
ASSLVGNLYEQY
>TRBV20-1|TRBJ2-5
SARSPGTSYETQY
>TRBV27|TRBJ1-1
ARGAGEPNEAF
>TRBV5-1|TRBJ2-7
ASSWGGASSYEQY